Listed below are T cell receptor beta chains from one sample, sequenced in a study of T cells in localized non-small cell lung cancer. The protocol was immunoSEQ multiplex PCR, while the TCRdb copy is restricted to in-frame clones and leaves out a portion. The table has 55,000 to 65,000 clones, around nine tenths seen once. Source: peripheral blood, taken before any cancer treatment. These receptors were collected from a man aged 40 to 75 with stage I squamous cell lung carcinoma. The CDR3 runs from the conserved cysteine through the conserved F or W. Each record gives: CDR3 length, clone size, D gene, J gene, V gene, CDR3 protein, CDR3 DNA. The D gene is left open where the match is weak. Size is stated for part of the rows, as once, few or many counts, or as a class when the clone is expanded.

15 few TRBD1 TRBJ1-2 TRBV5-4 CASSLDRSLMVGYTF TGCGCCAGCAGCCTGGACAGGTCCCTTATGGTAGGCTACACCTTC
15 - - TRBJ1-4 TRBV7-2 CASSLAAGSGEKLFF TGTGCCAGCAGCTTAGCGGCAGGATCGGGTGAAAAACTGTTTTTT
17 - - TRBJ1-2 TRBV5-4 CASSFSNRDLGNYGYTF TGTGCCAGCAGCTTCTCAAACAGGGACTTGGGGAACTATGGCTACACCTTC
15 - - TRBJ2-7 TRBV2 CASKGPGTRLYEQYF TGTGCCAGCAAGGGTCCCGGGACTCGACTGTACGAGCAGTACTTC
17 - - TRBJ2-5 TRBV19 CASSPWMVTVGGETQYF TGTGCCAGTAGCCCTTGGATGGTGACTGTTGGGGGAGAGACCCAGTACTTC
12 - TRBD1 TRBJ2-7 TRBV5-4 CASSRTGDEQYF TGTGCCAGCAGCCGGACAGGGGACGAGCAGTACTTC
17 once - TRBJ1-2 TRBV4-3 CASSQEPDSDYNYGYTF TGCGCCAGCAGCCAAGAGCCCGACAGCGACTACAACTATGGCTACACCTTC
14 - - TRBJ2-7 TRBV27 CASSPRGSTYEQYF TGTGCCAGCAGTCCAAGGGGATCAACCTACGAGCAGTACTTC
12 few TRBD1 TRBJ1-2 TRBV5-6 CASSLQGGGYTF TGTGCCAGCAGCTTGCAAGGGGGCGGCTACACCTTC
12 - - TRBJ1-2 TRBV19 CASRGRNYGYTF TGTGCCAGTAGAGGACGGAACTATGGCTACACCTTC
15 - TRBD2 TRBJ2-3 TRBV29-1 CSVGLAGGITDTQYF TGCAGCGTTGGACTAGCGGGAGGGATCACAGATACGCAGTATTTT
16 - - TRBJ2-3 TRBV19 CASSMLQPEGTDTQYF TGTGCCAGTAGTATGCTACAGCCCGAGGGCACAGATACGCAGTATTTT
14 once - TRBJ1-5 TRBV6-5 CASRTEYSNQPQHF TGTGCCAGCAGGACGGAGTATAGCAATCAGCCCCAGCATTTT
14 once TRBD1 TRBJ2-4 TRBV5-1 CASRTGQGGGIQYF TGCGCCAGCCGCACGGGACAGGGAGGCGGCATTCAGTACTTC
13 - TRBD1 TRBJ1-2 TRBV5-4 CASSLGQGLGYTF TGTGCCAGCAGCTTAGGACAGGGACTAGGCTACACCTTC
15 - TRBD2 TRBJ2-3 TRBV7-9 CASSPREGGTDTQYF TGTGCCAGCAGCCCCCGGGAGGGGGGAACAGATACGCAGTATTTT
12 - - TRBJ2-7 TRBV27 CASAHGAYEQYF TGTGCCAGCGCACACGGGGCCTACGAGCAGTACTTC
14 - - TRBJ2-5 TRBV7-9 CASSLETGRETQYF TGTGCCAGCAGCTTAGAAACAGGAAGAGAGACCCAGTACTTC
18 - TRBD1 TRBJ1-3 TRBV7-2 CASSLARERGLSGNTIYF TGTGCCAGCAGCTTAGCGAGGGAGAGGGGGCTCTCTGGAAACACCATATATTTT
15 once TRBD2 TRBJ2-1 TRBV5-1 CASSLETSAHNEQFF TGCGCCAGCAGCTTGGAGACTAGCGCTCACAATGAGCAGTTCTTC
15 few - TRBJ1-4 TRBV7-9 CASSSNRRSGEKLFF TGTGCCAGCAGCTCCAACAGGCGTTCGGGGGAAAAACTGTTTTTT
14 - - TRBJ2-7 TRBV5-1 CASSLIGQTYEQYF TGCGCCAGCAGCTTAATAGGGCAGACCTACGAGCAGTACTTC
12 - - TRBJ2-1 TRBV7-2 CASSQNRGEQFF TGTGCCAGCAGCCAGAATCGCGGTGAGCAGTTCTTC
18 - - TRBJ1-5 TRBV19 CASSKPERSATGNQPQHF TGTGCCAGTAGTAAACCAGAGAGGAGCGCAACTGGCAATCAGCCCCAGCATTTT
19 - - TRBJ2-6 TRBV27 CASSRGAGSMGPGANVLTF TGTGCCAGCAGCCGAGGGGCAGGGAGTATGGGTCCTGGGGCCAACGTCCTGACTTTC
14 few TRBD1 TRBJ2-2 TRBV29-1 CSARTGTDTGELFF TGCAGCGCCCGGACAGGGACAGACACCGGGGAGCTGTTTTTT
14 - - TRBJ2-7 TRBV5-5 CASSPRTSSYEQYF TGTGCCAGCAGCCCACGGACATCTTCCTACGAGCAGTACTTC
15 - TRBD1 TRBJ2-1 TRBV9 CASSVAGQGENEQFF TGTGCCAGCAGCGTAGCGGGACAGGGTGAAAATGAGCAGTTCTTC
14 - - TRBJ1-1 TRBV4-1 CASSLPDRNTEAFF TGCGCCAGCAGTCTACCGGACAGGAACACTGAAGCTTTCTTT
14 - - TRBJ1-2 TRBV6-5 CASTRGGVVGGYTF TGTGCCAGCACGCGTGGTGGCGTAGTAGGCGGCTACACCTTC
16 - TRBD2 TRBJ2-7 TRBV27 CASSISGTSGSYEQYF TGTGCCAGCAGTATCTCCGGGACTAGCGGATCCTACGAGCAGTACTTC
14 few - TRBJ2-3 TRBV7-2 CASSSGLSTDTQYF TGTGCCAGCAGCTCGGGACTCAGCACAGATACGCAGTATTTT
14 - TRBD2 TRBJ2-3 TRBV6-6 CASRMSSGMDTQYF TGTGCCAGCAGGATGAGTAGCGGGATGGATACGCAGTATTTT
14 - TRBD1 TRBJ1-5 TRBV2 CASTGTGIRQPQHF TGTGCCAGCACCGGGACAGGGATTAGGCAGCCCCAGCATTTT
16 - - TRBJ1-3 TRBV19 CASRPYRDNSGNTIYF TGTGCCAGTAGACCTTACAGGGATAACTCTGGAAACACCATATATTTT
16 - TRBD2 TRBJ2-1 TRBV9 CASSGGTSGLYNEQFF TGTGCCAGCAGCGGAGGGACTAGCGGACTCTACAATGAGCAGTTCTTC
14 - TRBD2 TRBJ2-1 TRBV19 CASSVREGPHEQFF TGTGCCAGTAGTGTCCGGGAGGGCCCCCATGAGCAGTTCTTC
16 - TRBD1 TRBJ1-5 TRBV5-5 CASSKGNRGLNQPQHF TGTGCCAGCAGCAAGGGGAACAGGGGCCTCAATCAGCCCCAGCATTTT
15 - - TRBJ2-1 TRBV27 CASSATSARYNEQFF TGTGCCAGCAGCGCCACGTCCGCCCGATACAATGAGCAGTTCTTC
18 - - TRBJ1-5 TRBV19 CASSIIGTSPNSNQPQHF TGTGCCAGTAGTATAATCGGGACGTCCCCAAATAGCAATCAGCCCCAGCATTTT
15 - TRBD1 TRBJ2-3 TRBV11-1 CASSPRTGVLDTQYF TGTGCCAGCAGCCCTAGGACAGGGGTTTTAGATACGCAGTATTTT
15 - TRBD1 TRBJ2-6 TRBV7-3 CASSPTGSGANVLTF TGTGCCAGCAGCCCGACAGGGTCTGGGGCCAACGTCCTGACTTTC
16 - TRBD2 TRBJ2-1 TRBV4-2 CASSQPVGTSGNEQFF TGTGCCAGCAGCCAGCCCGTGGGGACTAGCGGGAATGAGCAGTTCTTC
17 - TRBD1 TRBJ2-7 TRBV10-3 CAISERGFGTGAYEQYF TGTGCCATCAGTGAGAGAGGGTTTGGGACAGGGGCCTACGAGCAGTACTTC
14 once - TRBJ2-3 TRBV19 CASKMGGGTDTQYF TGTGCCAGTAAAATGGGGGGTGGAACAGATACGCAGTATTTT
16 - TRBD2 TRBJ2-1 TRBV5-4 CASSLGGASGNNEQFF TGTGCCAGCAGCTTGGGAGGCGCTAGCGGGAATAATGAGCAGTTCTTC
11 - - TRBJ2-4 TRBV18 CASSRVNIQYF TGTGCCAGCTCACGGGTAAACATTCAGTACTTC
16 - TRBD2 TRBJ2-2 TRBV9 CASSAGLAVNTGELFF TGTGCCAGCAGCGCGGGGCTAGCGGTTAACACCGGGGAGCTGTTTTTT
16 - - TRBJ2-5 TRBV5-4 CASSLPPAVGGGTQYF TGTGCCAGCAGCTTGCCCCCTGCGGTGGGGGGCGGGACCCAGTACTTC
15 - TRBD2 TRBJ2-2 TRBV6-1 CASSEKLAGIGELFF TGTGCCAGCAGTGAAAAACTAGCGGGAATCGGGGAGCTGTTTTTT
16 - TRBD2 TRBJ2-7 TRBV7-9 CASSRGWTSGSYEQYF TGTGCCAGCAGCCGGGGTTGGACTAGCGGGAGTTACGAGCAGTACTTC
15 - - TRBJ2-7 TRBV5-4 CASMQHKAGSNEQYF TGTGCCAGCATGCAACACAAGGCCGGGTCCAACGAGCAGTACTTC
12 - - TRBJ2-7 TRBV4-2 CASSQETREQYF TGTGCCAGCAGCCAAGAAACACGCGAGCAGTACTTC
15 - TRBD2 TRBJ2-7 TRBV18 CASSPLSTSAGEQYF TGTGCCAGCTCACCTCTCTCGACCTCAGCGGGGGAGCAGTACTTC